Below, 21 T cell receptor beta chains from the same sample are listed, as sequenced in a study of T-cell reconstitution after alpha-beta-depleted transplantation in children. As it was prepared, the TCRbeta library received unique molecular identifiers. From the PCR reads, TCRdb called clonotypes with MiXCR, one entry per CDR3 protein. The sample has fewer than 550,000 distinct CDR3 sequences; approximately 10% are singletons. Sequenced here: PBMCs, mostly from graft donor cells, sampled 180 days after TCRalphabeta/CD19-depleted stem cell transplant. The receptors here all came from a female patient aged 2-15 years who had a stem cell transplant for aplastic anemia, so the T cells may come from the graft donor.

This clonotype was seen only a few times. This rearrangement joins TRBV5-1 to TRBJ1-4; D is ambiguous. Trimming removed 4 bases from V and 5 bases from J, with 18 bases in between. CDR3 length: 16 residues. The germline V gene has CDR1 SGHRS and CDR2 YFSETQ. CDR3 protein: CASSTRGPGTNEKLFF. The CDR3 DNA sequence: TGCGCCAGCAGCACGCGAGGGCCAGGCACCAATGAAAAACTGTTTTTT.

This clonotype was found a few times. This sequence joins TRBV6-1 and TRBJ2-7; 14 nucleotides match TRBD2. The germline V gene has CDR1 MNHNS and CDR2 SASEGT. The J segment lost 3 bases and the V segment lost 7 bases, leaving 8 bases of the junction unmatched. This CDR3 has 16 amino acids. The CDR3 spells CASTPGTSGSLYEQYF. In nucleotides, the CDR3 is TGTGCCAGCACTCCCGGGACTAGCGGGAGCCTCTACGAGCAGTACTTC.

The sample holds a few counts of this clonotype. This chain links TRBV2 with TRBJ1-3; possible D gene TRBD1, 5 bases. CDR3 length: 14 residues. CDR1 SNHLY and CDR2 FYNNEI come from the germline V gene. Trimming removed 3 bases at V and 4 bases at J, with 10 bases between. CDR3 nucleotide sequence: TGTGCCAGCAGTGATCTGGGACGGGGAAACACCATATATTTT. It codes for CASSDLGRGNTIYF.

The chain employs TRBV6-1 and TRBJ2-1; 7 nucleotides agree with TRBD2. CDR3 length: 16 residues. Looked up from germline, CDR1 is MNHNS and CDR2 is SASEGT. With 6 bases clipped from V and 2 bases from J, the junction kept 10 bases outside the gene matches. CDR3 sequence reads: CASRKIAGRTYNEQFF. As DNA, the CDR3 is TGTGCCAGCAGAAAAATAGCGGGTCGAACCTACAATGAGCAGTTCTTC.

This clonotype came up a few times. The chain uses TRBV15 and TRBJ1-5; the match to TRBD1 covers 9 bases. The CDR3 length is 17 residues. Germline values: CDR1 LNHNV, CDR2 YYDKDF (reference sequence). Trimming at V came to 2 bases and at J to 5 bases, leaving 10 bases not matched to a gene. The CDR3 here is CATSRHSDRGRDQPQHF. CDR3 DNA sequence: TGTGCCACCAGCAGACACTCGGACAGGGGACGAGATCAGCCCCAGCATTTT.

The chain uses TRBV7-9 and TRBJ2-7; 11 bases are shared with TRBD2. V gave up 5 bases and J gave up 2 bases; unmatched junction bases: 8. This CDR3 spans 16 amino acids. Germline CDR1 is SEHNR and CDR2 is FQNEAQ (reference sequence). In DNA form, the CDR3 reads TGTGCCAGCAGCCGGGGGCTGGGACTAGCGGCCTACGAGCAGTACTTC. It translates to CASSRGLGLAAYEQYF.

This sequence joins TRBV12-3 or TRBV12-4 and TRBJ1-5; D might be TRBD1 (5 bases). V dropped 8 bases and J dropped 3 bases, with 20 bases sitting between them. This CDR3 comprises 16 residues. This CDR3 reads CASVEQGLPFNQPQHF. The CDR3 DNA reads TGTGCCAGCGTCGAGCAGGGCCTACCCTTCAATCAGCCCCAGCATTTT.

V and J are TRBV6-2 or TRBV6-3 and TRBJ2-7; 8 bases align to TRBD1. The V and J ends lost 0 bases and 6 bases, in that order; junction bases with no gene match: 7. Per the germline V gene, CDR1 is MNHEY and CDR2 is SVGEGT. This CDR3 contains 15 residues. CDR3 DNA sequence: TGTGCCAGCAGTTACTCAAGCAGGGGGCGATCCGAGCAGTACGTC. Its translation is CASSYSSRGRSEQYV.

This clonotype has only a few counts. One junction end disagrees with the germline gene, perhaps due to a read error. This chain uses TRBV10-2 with TRBJ2-3; tentative D call: TRBD1 (6 bases). Germline loops: CDR1 WSHSY, CDR2 SAAADI. The CDR3 loop spans 17 amino acids. The CDR3 DNA sequence: TGCGCCAGCAGGGAGTCCGGGACAACAATTAGCACAGATACGCAGTATTTT. Its translation is CASRESGTTISTDTQYF.

The V and J genes are TRBV20-1 and TRBJ2-4; 9 bases fit TRBD2. Germline CDR1 reads DFQATT; CDR2 reads SNEGSKA (reference sequence). This CDR3 contains 17 residues. Trimming cost V 2 bases and J 8 bases; bases outside gene matches: 16. CDR3 amino acids: CSARTVRLAGLIDIQYF. CDR3 nucleotide sequence: TGCAGTGCTAGAACCGTACGGCTAGCGGGACTAATAGACATTCAGTACTTC.

This chain links TRBV10-3 with TRBJ2-7; 8 bases match TRBD1. This CDR3 spans 14 amino acids. V trimming: 3 bases; J trimming: 0 bases; junction bases outside the gene matches: 1. CDR1 and CDR2 from the germline V gene are ENHRY and SYGVKD. CDR3 loop: CAISDRGPSYEQYF. The CDR3 nucleotides read TGTGCCATCAGTGACAGGGGGCCCTCCTACGAGCAGTACTTC.

The genes are TRBV11-2 and TRBJ2-7, with TRBD2 identical over 8 bases. The germline V gene encodes CDR1 SGHAT and CDR2 FQNNGV. The junction had 9 bases not matched to a gene; V was cut back by 0 bases and J by 5 bases. This CDR3 has 16 amino acids. The CDR3 protein is CASSLDGLAGPHEQYV. The CDR3 DNA follows: TGTGCCAGCAGCTTAGATGGGCTAGCGGGCCCTCACGAGCAGTACGTC.

This clonotype was observed a few times. The chain employs TRBV7-9 and TRBJ2-7, with D unclear. Trimming took 5 bases from V and 1 from J, leaving 18 bases between them. The CDR3 sequence is 16 residues long. Germline CDR1 is SEHNR and CDR2 is FQNEAQ (reference sequence). DNA of the CDR3: TGTGCCAGCAGCCCAGGACGGATTCCGGCTTCCTACGAGCAGTACTTC. Its translation is CASSPGRIPASYEQYF.

The chain couples TRBV20-1 to TRBJ2-3, with TRBD2 as a possible D gene (6 bases). Germline CDR1 is DFQATT and CDR2 is SNEGSKA (reference sequence). The V and J ends lost 7 bases and 3 bases respectively, with 17 bases between them. The CDR3 consists of 14 residues. The CDR3 DNA is TGCAGTGGGTCCGGGACTCCAGAAACAGATACGCAGTATTTT. Protein: CSGSGTPETDTQYF.

This clonotype was seen a handful of times. The rearrangement uses TRBV6-2 or TRBV6-3 and TRBJ2-2; 10 positions match TRBD2. The length of the CDR3 is 14 residues. J lost 3 bases, V lost 7 bases, and 2 bases had no gene match. Germline V lookup: CDR1 MNHEY, CDR2 SVGEGT. Here the CDR3 reads CASTLAGDTGELFF. The DNA for the CDR3 is TGTGCCAGCACCCTAGCGGGAGACACCGGGGAGCTGTTTTTT.

This clonotype was detected a few times. V gene TRBV28 combines with J gene TRBJ1-6; a possible D gene is TRBD1 (5 bases). This CDR3 has 16 amino acids. Trimming cost V 10 bases and J 3 bases, with 19 bases left between them. Germline assignment: CDR1 MDHEN and CDR2 SYDVKM. The DNA for the CDR3 is TGTGCCACCCAGGGTCCCCAGGGTCGCTATAATTCACCCCTCCACTTT. This gives the protein CATQGPQGRYNSPLHF.

This clonotype was found a few times. The CDR3 bases are TGCAGCGTTGCTCGGGGGCCTAACTATGGCTACACCTTC. Residues: CSVARGPNYGYTF. The gene calls are TRBV29-1 and TRBJ1-2; possibly TRBD1 for D (6 bases). The germline V gene has CDR1 SQVTM and CDR2 ANQGSEA. This CDR3 spans 13 amino acids. The V end lost 4 bases, the J end lost 0 bases, and 9 bases lay between the germline ends.

In nucleotides, the CDR3 is TGTGCCAGCAGCCCCCCGCGGGTCGACACCGGGGAGCTGTTTTTT. Translating gives CASSPPRVDTGELFF. This chain connects TRBV6-2 or TRBV6-3 to TRBJ2-2; D possibly corresponds to TRBD2 (5 bases). V lost 6 bases and J 3 bases, leaving 14 bases between the germline ends. Germline lookup yields CDR1 MNHEY and CDR2 SVGEGT. The CDR3 covers 15 residues.

The table lists this clonotype with a few counts. The chain employs TRBV3-1 and TRBJ2-1; no definite D call. The CDR3 loop spans 15 amino acids. CDR1 is LGHDT, CDR2 YNNKEL, per germline (reference sequence). Trimming stripped 0 bases from V and 1 base from J, with 7 bases between. The DNA for the CDR3 is TGTGCCAGCAGCCAAGATCCCACTTCCTACAATGAGCAGTTCTTC. Protein sequence: CASSQDPTSYNEQFF.

The gene calls are TRBV4-3 and TRBJ2-2; the D is unclear. Germline V gene sequence: CDR1 LGHNA, CDR2 YSLEER. Trimming removed 0 bases at V and 0 bases at J, with 5 bases between. The length of the CDR3 is 15 residues. In nucleotides, the CDR3 is TGCGCCAGCAGCCAAGAGTGGGCGAACACCGGGGAGCTGTTTTTT. It yields the protein CASSQEWANTGELFF.

The chain combines TRBV7-6 with TRBJ1-5, with TRBD1 as a possible D gene (5 bases). Trimming removed 5 bases at V and 5 bases at J, with 13 bases between. Germline V CDR1 and CDR2: SGHVS, FNYEAQ. This CDR3 region has 14 residues. The CDR3 DNA reads as TGTGCCAGCAGCGGAATCAGGGACGATCAGCCCCAGCATTTT. Protein product: CASSGIRDDQPQHF.